These T cell receptor beta chains were read from a single sample in a study of shared clonotypes between healthy human individuals. TCRdb keeps only in-frame clones here, not all; method: immunoSEQ multiplex PCR. In the table there are around 990,000 clones, approximately 80% of which are singletons. Specimen: memory CD4+ T cells from PBMCs. The receptors here all came from a man aged 18-30 years in good health. Some clones in this sample may be carry-over from other donors' samples. Both conserved end residues are part of each CDR3. Each record gives: J gene, clone size, V gene, D gene, CDR3 DNA, CDR3 protein. The D gene is left open where the match is weak. Some rows have no size entry. The others give once, few or many, or a class for an expanded clone.

>TRBJ2-1|few|TRBV19|TRBD1
TGTGCCAGTAGTATTGCGGGACAGGGGGTGGATGAGCAGTTCTTC
CASSIAGQGVDEQFF
>TRBJ2-1|.|TRBV4-3|TRBD1
TGCGCCAGCAGCCACCTCGGGGACAGGGGTTACAATGAGCAGTTCTTC
CASSHLGDRGYNEQFF
>TRBJ1-6|.|TRBV6-1|.
TGTGCCAGCAGCCCTTCAGGAAATTCACCCCTCCACTTT
CASSPSGNSPLHF
>TRBJ2-1|.|TRBV7-3|TRBD2
TGTGCCAGCAGCCCAGGACTAGCGCGCAATGAGCAGTTCTTC
CASSPGLARNEQFF
>TRBJ2-5|.|TRBV9|.
TGTGCCAGCAGCGTAAGCCCGAATTCACAAGAGACCCAGTACTTC
CASSVSPNSQETQYF
>TRBJ1-2|.|TRBV19|.
TGTGCCAGTAGTATAGAGCCAGCCTATGGCTACACCTTC
CASSIEPAYGYTF
>TRBJ2-5|.|TRBV7-2|.
TGTGCCAGCAGCGTGACAGCCGAGACCCAGTACTTC
CASSVTAETQYF
>TRBJ1-3|.|TRBV5-4|TRBD1
TGTGCCAGCAGCTTGGCAGGGGGCTCTGGAAACACCATATATTTC
CASSLAGGSGNTIYF
>TRBJ2-3|.|TRBV4-3|.
TGCGCCAGCAGCCAAGAACTGGGTGACGGACTCTCTGTTGAGGGTACGCAGTATTTT
CASSQELGDGLSVEGTQYF
>TRBJ2-3|.|TRBV29-1|.
TGCAGCGTTGTTCCGGGTAGCACAGATACGCAGTATTTT
CSVVPGSTDTQYF
>TRBJ2-5|few|TRBV28|TRBD1
TGTGCCAGCAGTTTACAAGGGACAGGGTCTGTGGAGACCCAGTACTTC
CASSLQGTGSVETQYF
>TRBJ1-4|.|TRBV5-1|.
TGCGCCAGCAGCTTGAATGGAGCCGAAAAACTGTTTTTT
CASSLNGAEKLFF
>TRBJ1-2|many|TRBV2|.
TGTGCCAGCAGTGAAAGGAGCTATGGCTACACCTTC
CASSERSYGYTF
>TRBJ1-1|.|TRBV7-9|.
TGTGCCAGCAGGCCAGGGCTGAACACTGAAGCTTTCTTT
CASRPGLNTEAFF
>TRBJ1-3|once|TRBV6-5|.
TGTGCCAGCAACCCAGGGAGCTCTGGAAACACCATATATTTT
CASNPGSSGNTIYF
>TRBJ1-2|.|TRBV29-1|.
TGCAGCGTTGACACCCTGGGGGGGCCCCACTATGGCTACACCTTC
CSVDTLGGPHYGYTF
>TRBJ2-2|.|TRBV18|TRBD1
TGTGCCAGCTCACCACAGGGGGCGGACGGGGAGCTGTTTTTT
CASSPQGADGELFF
>TRBJ2-1|.|TRBV6-1|TRBD2
TGTGCCAGCAGCCCGACTAGCGGGAGCTACAATGAGCAGTTCTTC
CASSPTSGSYNEQFF
>TRBJ1-1|few|TRBV11-2|.
TGTGCCAGCAGCTTAGGGCAGCAGAACACTGAAGCTTTCTTT
CASSLGQQNTEAFF
>TRBJ2-7|.|TRBV11-2|.
TGTGCCAGCAGCCCCCGTTTGACTAAAACCTACGAGCAGTACTTC
CASSPRLTKTYEQYF
>TRBJ2-7|.|TRBV5-1|.
TGCGCCAGCAGCTCCCAGGGACCCCCCTACGAGCAGTACTTC
CASSSQGPPYEQYF
>TRBJ2-2|.|TRBV7-6|TRBD1
TGTGCCAGCAGCTCGCAGGGGGCAGCGAACACCGGGGAGCTGTTTTTT
CASSSQGAANTGELFF